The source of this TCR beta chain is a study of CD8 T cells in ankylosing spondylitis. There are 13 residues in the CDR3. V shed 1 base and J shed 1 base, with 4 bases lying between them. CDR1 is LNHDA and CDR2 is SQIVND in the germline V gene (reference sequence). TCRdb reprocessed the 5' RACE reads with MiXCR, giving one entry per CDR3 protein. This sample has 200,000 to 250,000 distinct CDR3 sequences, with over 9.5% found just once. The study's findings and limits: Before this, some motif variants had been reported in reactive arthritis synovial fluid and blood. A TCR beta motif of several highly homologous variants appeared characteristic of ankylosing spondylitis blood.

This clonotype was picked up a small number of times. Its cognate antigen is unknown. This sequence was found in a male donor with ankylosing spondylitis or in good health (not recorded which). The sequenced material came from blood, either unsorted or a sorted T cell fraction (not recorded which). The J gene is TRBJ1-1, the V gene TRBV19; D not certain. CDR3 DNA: TGTGCCAGTAGTATAGTGGAGAACACTGAAGCTTTCTTT. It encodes CASSIVENTEAFF. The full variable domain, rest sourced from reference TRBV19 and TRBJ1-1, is DGGITQSPKYLFRKEGQNVTLSCEQNLNHDAMYWYRQDPGQGLRLIYYSQIVNDFQKGDIAEGYSVSREKKESFPLTVTSAQKNPTAFYLCASSIVENTEAFFGQGTRLTVV.